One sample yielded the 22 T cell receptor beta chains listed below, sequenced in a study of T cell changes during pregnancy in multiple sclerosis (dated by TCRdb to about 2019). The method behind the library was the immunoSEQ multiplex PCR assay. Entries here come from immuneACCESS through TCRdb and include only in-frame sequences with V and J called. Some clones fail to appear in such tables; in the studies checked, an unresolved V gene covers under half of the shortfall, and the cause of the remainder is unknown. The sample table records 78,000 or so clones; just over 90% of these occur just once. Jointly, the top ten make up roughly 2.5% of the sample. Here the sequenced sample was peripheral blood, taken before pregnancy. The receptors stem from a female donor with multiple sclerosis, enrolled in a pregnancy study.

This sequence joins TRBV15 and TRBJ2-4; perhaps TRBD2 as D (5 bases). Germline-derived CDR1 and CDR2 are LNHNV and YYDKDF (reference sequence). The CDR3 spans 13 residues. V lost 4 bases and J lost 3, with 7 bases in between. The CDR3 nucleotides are TGTGCCACCAGCACTAGCTTCAAAAACATTCAGTACTTC. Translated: CATSTSFKNIQYF.

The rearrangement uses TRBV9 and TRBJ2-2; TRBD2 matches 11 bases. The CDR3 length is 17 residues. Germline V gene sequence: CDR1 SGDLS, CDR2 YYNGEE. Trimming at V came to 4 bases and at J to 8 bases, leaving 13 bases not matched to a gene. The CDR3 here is CASSPYLAGGPVGELFF. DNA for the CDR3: TGTGCCAGCAGCCCCTACTTAGCGGGAGGGCCGGTTGGGGAGCTGTTTTTT.

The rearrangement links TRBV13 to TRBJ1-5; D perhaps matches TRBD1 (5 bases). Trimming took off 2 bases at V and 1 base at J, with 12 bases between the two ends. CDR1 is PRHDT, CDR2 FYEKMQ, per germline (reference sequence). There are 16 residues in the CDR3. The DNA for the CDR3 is TGTGCCAGCAGCTTAAGGCAGGGCCTGAGCAATCAGCCCCAGCATTTT. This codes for CASSLRQGLSNQPQHF.

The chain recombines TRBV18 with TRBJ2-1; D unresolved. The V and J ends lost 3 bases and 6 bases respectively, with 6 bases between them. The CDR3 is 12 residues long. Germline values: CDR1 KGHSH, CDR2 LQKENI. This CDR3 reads CASSPVANEQFF. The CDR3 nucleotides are TGTGCCAGCTCACCGGTGGCCAATGAGCAGTTCTTC. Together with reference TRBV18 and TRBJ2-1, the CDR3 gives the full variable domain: NAGVMQNPRHLVRRRGQEARLRCSPMKGHSHVYWYRQLPEEGLKFMVYLQKENIIDESGMPKERFSAEFPKEGPSILRIQQVVRGDSAAYFCASSPVANEQFFGPGTRLTVL.

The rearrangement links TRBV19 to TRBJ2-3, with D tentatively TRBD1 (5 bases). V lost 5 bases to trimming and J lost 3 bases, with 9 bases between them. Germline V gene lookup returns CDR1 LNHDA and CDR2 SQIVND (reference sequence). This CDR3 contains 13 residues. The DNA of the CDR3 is TGTGCCAGTAGTCTTAAGGGGACAGATACGCAGTATTTT. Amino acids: CASSLKGTDTQYF.

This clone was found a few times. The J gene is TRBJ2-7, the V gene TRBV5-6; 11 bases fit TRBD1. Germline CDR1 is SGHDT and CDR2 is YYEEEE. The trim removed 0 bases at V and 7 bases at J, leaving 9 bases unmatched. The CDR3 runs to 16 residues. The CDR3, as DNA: TGTGCCAGCAGCTTGGTCCTTGGACAGGGGGCACAGGAGCAGTACTTC. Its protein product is CASSLVLGQGAQEQYF.

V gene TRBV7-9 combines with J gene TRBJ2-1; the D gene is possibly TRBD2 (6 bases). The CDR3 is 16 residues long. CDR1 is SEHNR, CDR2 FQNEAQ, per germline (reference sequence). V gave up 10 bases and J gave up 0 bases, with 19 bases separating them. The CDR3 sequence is CATPGETGSSYNEQFF. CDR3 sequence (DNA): TGTGCCACCCCGGGGGAGACTGGGAGCTCCTACAATGAGCAGTTCTTC.

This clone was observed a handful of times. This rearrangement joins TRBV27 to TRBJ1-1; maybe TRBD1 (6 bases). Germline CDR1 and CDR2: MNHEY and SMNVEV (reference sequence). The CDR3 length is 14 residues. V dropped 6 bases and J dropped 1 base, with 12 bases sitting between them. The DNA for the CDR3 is TGTGCCAGCAGACCCTCGACAGGGAACACTGAAGCTTTCTTT. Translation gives CASRPSTGNTEAFF.

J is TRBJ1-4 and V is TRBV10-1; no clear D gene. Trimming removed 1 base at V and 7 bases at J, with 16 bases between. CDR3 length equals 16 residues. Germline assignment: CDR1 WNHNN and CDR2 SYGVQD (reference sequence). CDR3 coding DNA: TGCGCCAGCAGTGAGTACCCCCCCGTTCGGTTTGAAAAACTGTTTTTT. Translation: CASSEYPPVRFEKLFF.

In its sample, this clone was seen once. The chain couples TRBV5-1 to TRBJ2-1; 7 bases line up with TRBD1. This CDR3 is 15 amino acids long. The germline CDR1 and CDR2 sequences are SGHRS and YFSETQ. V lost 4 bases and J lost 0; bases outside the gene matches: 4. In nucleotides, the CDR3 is TGCGCCAGCAGCATGGGACAGTCCTCCTACAATGAGCAGTTCTTC. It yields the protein CASSMGQSSYNEQFF.

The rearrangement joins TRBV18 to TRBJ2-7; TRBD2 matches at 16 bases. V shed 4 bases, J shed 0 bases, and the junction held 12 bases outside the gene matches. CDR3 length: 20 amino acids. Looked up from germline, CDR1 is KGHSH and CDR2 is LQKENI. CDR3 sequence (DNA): TGTGCCAGCTCACGAGCTGTTCCGGGACTAGCGGGAGGGGGCTCCTACGAGCAGTACTTC. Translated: CASSRAVPGLAGGGSYEQYF.

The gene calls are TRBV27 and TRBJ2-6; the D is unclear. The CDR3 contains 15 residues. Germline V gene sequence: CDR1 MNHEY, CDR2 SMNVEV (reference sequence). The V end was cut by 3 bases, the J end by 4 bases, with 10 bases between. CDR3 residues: CASSFRVSGANVLTF. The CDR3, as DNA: TGTGCCAGCAGTTTCCGGGTGTCCGGGGCCAACGTCCTGACTTTC.

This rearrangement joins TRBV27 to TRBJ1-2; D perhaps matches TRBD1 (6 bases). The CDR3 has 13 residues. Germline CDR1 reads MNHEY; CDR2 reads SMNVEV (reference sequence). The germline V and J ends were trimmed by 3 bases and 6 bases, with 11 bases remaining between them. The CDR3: CASSFNSGDGYTF. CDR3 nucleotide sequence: TGTGCCAGCAGTTTTAATTCAGGGGATGGCTACACCTTC.

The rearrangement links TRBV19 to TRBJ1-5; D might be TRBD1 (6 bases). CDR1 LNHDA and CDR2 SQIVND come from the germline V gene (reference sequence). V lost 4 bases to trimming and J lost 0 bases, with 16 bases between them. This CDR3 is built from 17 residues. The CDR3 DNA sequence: TGTGCCAGTAGTAATAGGGGCGGGGGCTATAGCAATCAGCCCCAGCATTTT. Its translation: CASSNRGGGYSNQPQHF.

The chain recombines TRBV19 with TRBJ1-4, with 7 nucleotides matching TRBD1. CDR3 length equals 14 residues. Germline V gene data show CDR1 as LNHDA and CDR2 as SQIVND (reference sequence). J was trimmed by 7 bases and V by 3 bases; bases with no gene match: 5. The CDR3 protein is CASSITGETEKLFF. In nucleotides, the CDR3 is TGTGCCAGTAGTATCACAGGGGAGACTGAAAAACTGTTTTTT.

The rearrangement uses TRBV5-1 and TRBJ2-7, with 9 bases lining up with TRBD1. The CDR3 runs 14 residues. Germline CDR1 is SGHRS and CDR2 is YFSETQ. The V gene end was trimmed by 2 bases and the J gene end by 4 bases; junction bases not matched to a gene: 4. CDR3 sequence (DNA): TGCGCCAGCAGCTTCGGGGACAGGGCTTACGAGCAGTACTTC. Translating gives CASSFGDRAYEQYF.

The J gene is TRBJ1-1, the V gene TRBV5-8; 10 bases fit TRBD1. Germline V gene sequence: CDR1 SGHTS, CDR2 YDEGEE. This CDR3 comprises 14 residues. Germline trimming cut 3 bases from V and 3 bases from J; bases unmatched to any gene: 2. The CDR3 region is CASSSGTGDTEAFF. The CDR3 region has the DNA TGTGCCAGCAGCTCGGGGACAGGGGACACTGAAGCTTTCTTT.

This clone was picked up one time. CDR3 in amino acids: CASSPEGQGNTEAFF. The CDR3 region has the DNA TGTGCCAGCAGCCCCGAGGGACAGGGGAACACTGAAGCTTTCTTT. V usage is TRBV14 and J usage is TRBJ1-1; 9 bases fit TRBD1. There are 15 residues in the CDR3. CDR1 and CDR2 from the germline V gene are SGHDN and FVKESK. V lost 4 bases to trimming and J lost 1 base; unmatched junction nucleotides: 4.

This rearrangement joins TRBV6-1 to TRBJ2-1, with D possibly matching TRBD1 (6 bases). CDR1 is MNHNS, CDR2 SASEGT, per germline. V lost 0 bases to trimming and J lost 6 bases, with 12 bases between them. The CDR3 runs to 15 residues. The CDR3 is CASSEAMDSFNEQFF. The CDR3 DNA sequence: TGTGCCAGCAGTGAAGCGATGGACAGTTTCAATGAGCAGTTCTTC.

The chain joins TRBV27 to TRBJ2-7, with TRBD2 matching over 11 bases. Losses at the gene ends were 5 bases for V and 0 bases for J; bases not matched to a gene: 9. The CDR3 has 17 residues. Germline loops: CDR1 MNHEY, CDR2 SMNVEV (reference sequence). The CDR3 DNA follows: TGTGCCAGCAGTATCCTAGCGGGAGGTTCGAGCTCCTACGAGCAGTACTTC. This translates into CASSILAGGSSSYEQYF.

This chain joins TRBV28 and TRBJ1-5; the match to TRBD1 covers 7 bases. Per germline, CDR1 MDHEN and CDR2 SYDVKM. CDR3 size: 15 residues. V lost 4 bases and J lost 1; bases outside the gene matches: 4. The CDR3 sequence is CASSSPGQSNQPQHF. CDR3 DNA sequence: TGTGCCAGCAGTTCACCGGGACAGAGCAATCAGCCCCAGCATTTT.

DNA for the CDR3: TGTGCCAACCCTACTAGCGGACTAGCCAAAAACATTCAGTACTTC. Encoded protein: CANPTSGLAKNIQYF. The rearrangement links TRBV19 to TRBJ2-4; TRBD2 agrees at 8 bases. The germline V gene encodes CDR1 LNHDA and CDR2 SQIVND (reference sequence). CDR3 length: 15 residues. Trimming removed 10 bases from V and 0 bases from J; junction bases left unmatched: 8.